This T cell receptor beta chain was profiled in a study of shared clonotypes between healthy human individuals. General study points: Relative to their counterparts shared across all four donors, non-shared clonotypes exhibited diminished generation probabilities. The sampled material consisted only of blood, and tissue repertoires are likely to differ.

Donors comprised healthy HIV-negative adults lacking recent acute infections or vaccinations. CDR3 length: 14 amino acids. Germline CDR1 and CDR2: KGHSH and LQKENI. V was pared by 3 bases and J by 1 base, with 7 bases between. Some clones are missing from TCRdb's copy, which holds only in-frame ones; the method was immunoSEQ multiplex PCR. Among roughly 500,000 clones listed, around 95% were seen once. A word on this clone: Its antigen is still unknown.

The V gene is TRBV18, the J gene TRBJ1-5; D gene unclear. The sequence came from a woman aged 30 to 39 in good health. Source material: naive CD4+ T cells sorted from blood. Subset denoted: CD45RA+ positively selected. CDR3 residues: CASSPNESNQPQHF. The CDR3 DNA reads TGTGCCAGCTCACCGAACGAGAGCAATCAGCCCCAGCATTTT.